This T cell receptor beta chain is drawn from a study of PD-1 and CTLA-4 blockade in melanoma. This clone showed up just a few times. In the same sample, other DNA sequences code for this CDR3. Profiled with immunoSEQ multiplex PCR; TCRdb holds only in-frame clones, not every one. The data show about 28,000 clones, less than 95% seen once. The sequence came from a human donor with melanoma. The sequencing used CD8+ T cells from peripheral blood, collected from a patient given anti-PD-1 treatment.

This chain's CDR3 is CASSYTGYYNEQFF. The CDR3 nucleotides read TGTGCCAGCTCCTATACAGGTTACTACAATGAGCAGTTCTTC. V is TRBV18 and J is TRBJ2-1; D possibly corresponds to TRBD1 (5 bases). The CDR3 has 14 amino acids. The V and J ends lost 6 bases and 3 bases respectively, with 12 bases between them. CDR1 and CDR2 (germline): KGHSH, LQKENI.